The 17 T cell receptor beta chains presented below share a single source sample, sequenced in a study of shared clonotypes between healthy human individuals. Assay: immunoSEQ multiplex PCR; the TCRdb copy retains only in-frame clones and omits some. The repertoire holds about 2.4 million clones, around nine tenths seen once, with 0.11% to 0.15% in the top ten. The material sequenced was naive CD4+ T cells sorted from blood. The subset denotes: CD45RA+ positively selected. These receptors were obtained from a man aged 18-30 years in good health.

This chain joins TRBV10-1 and TRBJ2-3, with D possibly being TRBD1 (5 bases). Germline assignment: CDR1 WNHNN and CDR2 SYGVQD (reference sequence). The CDR3 loop spans 16 amino acids. V was clipped by 0 bases and J by 1 base, with 11 bases between them. The CDR3 nucleotides read TGCGCCAGCAGTGAGTCTTGGGGCAGGGGCACAGATACGCAGTATTTT. Protein product: CASSESWGRGTDTQYF.

The rearrangement links TRBV5-1 to TRBJ1-1, with D tentatively TRBD1 (6 bases). CDR1 is SGHRS, CDR2 YFSETQ, per germline. The germline V and J ends were trimmed by 5 bases and 2 bases, with 16 bases remaining between them. The CDR3 covers 15 residues. This CDR3 is CASRKTGQTNTEAFF. The CDR3 DNA sequence: TGCGCCAGCAGAAAGACCGGACAGACTAACACTGAAGCTTTCTTT.

The rearrangement joins TRBV28 to TRBJ2-7; 9 nucleotides match TRBD2. This CDR3 has 15 residues. From germline, CDR1 is MDHEN and CDR2 SYDVKM. J lost 3 bases, V lost 1 base, and 4 bases had no gene match. CDR3 loop: CASSLFLAGSYEQYF. CDR3 sequence (DNA): TGTGCCAGCAGTTTATTTCTAGCGGGGAGCTACGAGCAGTACTTC.

The rearrangement uses TRBV6-5 and TRBJ2-1; 9 bases agree with TRBD2. The CDR3 is 16 amino acids. Germline V gives CDR1 MNHEY, CDR2 SVGAGI. The trim removed 0 bases at V and 7 bases at J, leaving 7 bases unmatched. CDR3 coding DNA: TGTGCCAGCAGTTACTCGATGGCTAGCGGGGCAAATGAGCAGTTCTTC. Encoded protein: CASSYSMASGANEQFF.

Comment on this clone: Other DNA sequences in this sample translate to the same CDR3. The chain is built from TRBV5-4 and TRBJ2-7; 8 bases match TRBD2. Germline V gene data show CDR1 as SGHNT and CDR2 as YYREEE (reference sequence). V was pared by 0 bases and J by 7 bases, with 3 bases of the junction left unmatched. CDR3 length equals 13 residues. The CDR3 protein is CASSLAAGDEQYF. The CDR3 DNA reads TGTGCCAGCAGCTTGGCAGCGGGAGATGAGCAGTACTTC.

This chain joins TRBV2 and TRBJ1-4; no firm D call. Germline loops: CDR1 SNHLY, CDR2 FYNNEI. With 7 bases removed from V and 8 bases from J, the gap between germline ends came to 14 bases. CDR3 size: 13 residues. The CDR3, as DNA: TGTGCCAGCACCCTAGGGTTAAGCGAAAAACTGTTTTTT. Its protein product is CASTLGLSEKLFF.

This clone showed up just a few times. The chain combines TRBV6-6 with TRBJ1-4; D is uncertain. Trimming pared 8 bases from V and 7 bases from J, leaving 11 bases between. The CDR3 consists of 12 residues. CDR1 MNHNY and CDR2 SVGAGI come from the germline V gene (reference sequence). CDR3 DNA: TGTGCCAGCGTGGGGAAGACTGAAAAACTGTTTTTT. It is translated as CASVGKTEKLFF.

The V call is TRBV19, the J call TRBJ2-3; 7 positions match TRBD1. This CDR3 is built from 14 residues. CDR1 and CDR2 (germline): LNHDA, SQIVND (reference sequence). The trim removed 5 bases at V and 1 base at J, leaving 3 bases unmatched. The CDR3 nucleotides read TGTGCCAGTAGTTTTACAGGGGGCACAGATACGCAGTATTTT. This encodes CASSFTGGTDTQYF. Combining the CDR3 with reference TRBV19 and TRBJ2-3 gives the whole variable domain DGGITQSPKYLFRKEGQNVTLSCEQNLNHDAMYWYRQDPGQGLRLIYYSQIVNDFQKGDIAEGYSVSREKKESFPLTVTSAQKNPTAFYLCASSFTGGTDTQYFGPGTRLTVL.

This clone was detected once. The chain is built from TRBV20-1 and TRBJ1-2; tentatively, D is TRBD1 (5 bases). The CDR3 totals 11 residues. Trimming took 5 bases from V and 5 from J, leaving 9 bases between them. Germline V gene data show CDR1 as DFQATT and CDR2 as SNEGSKA (reference sequence). This chain's CDR3 is CSARPGYGYTF. As DNA, the CDR3 is TGCAGTGCTCGACCAGGGTATGGCTACACCTTC.

To note about this clone: The same CDR3 also results from other DNA sequences found in this sample. The chain joins TRBV19 to TRBJ1-1; 7 bases line up with TRBD1. Looked up from germline, CDR1 is LNHDA and CDR2 is SQIVND (reference sequence). There are 14 residues in the CDR3. J gave up 5 bases and V 4 bases, and 7 bases lay outside the gene matches. The CDR3 sequence is CASSTRQGGTEAFF. The CDR3 bases are TGTGCCAGTAGTACAAGACAGGGAGGAACTGAAGCTTTCTTT. The full variable domain, with the rest looked up from reference TRBV19 and TRBJ1-1, is DGGITQSPKYLFRKEGQNVTLSCEQNLNHDAMYWYRQDPGQGLRLIYYSQIVNDFQKGDIAEGYSVSREKKESFPLTVTSAQKNPTAFYLCASSTRQGGTEAFFGQGTRLTVV.

The J gene is TRBJ1-6, the V gene TRBV2; D ambiguous. CDR1 and CDR2 (germline): SNHLY, FYNNEI. Trimming took off 6 bases at V and 9 bases at J, with 18 bases between the two ends. CDR3 length: 15 residues. The CDR3 nucleotides read TGTGCCAGCAGCGATAGCCCGGGGAAGGGTTCACCCCTCCACTTT. This sequence encodes CASSDSPGKGSPLHF.

Remarks on this clone: Other nucleotide sequences in the sample specify the same CDR3. DNA for the CDR3: TGTGCCAGTAGCGACAGGGGGACCTACGAGCAGTACTTC. This encodes CASSDRGTYEQYF. The rearrangement uses TRBV19 and TRBJ2-7; TRBD1 matches at 9 bases. The germline gives CDR1 LNHDA, CDR2 SQIVND (reference sequence). This CDR3 has 13 residues. Trimming removed 6 bases from V and 2 bases from J; junction bases left unmatched: 2.

This rearrangement joins TRBV6-1 to TRBJ2-7; D is perhaps TRBD2 (6 bases). The CDR3 covers 16 residues. Trimming removed 3 bases from V and 9 bases from J, with 24 bases in between. Germline CDR1 reads MNHNS; CDR2 reads SASEGT. The CDR3 loop is CASSDLGSQSPHGQYF. The CDR3 DNA reads TGTGCCAGCAGTGATCTCGGGAGCCAATCTCCTCATGGGCAGTACTTC.

The gene calls are TRBV7-9 and TRBJ2-2, with D unresolved. Trimming stripped 7 bases from V and 0 bases from J, with 12 bases between. This CDR3 region has 15 residues. Germline assignment: CDR1 SEHNR and CDR2 FQNEAQ (reference sequence). CDR3 in amino acids: CASTPAESNTGELFF. The CDR3 DNA follows: TGTGCCAGCACTCCGGCGGAGTCGAACACCGGGGAGCTGTTTTTT.

V and J are TRBV5-6 and TRBJ1-4, with 7 nucleotides matching TRBD1. CDR1 SGHDT and CDR2 YYEEEE come from the germline V gene. The CDR3 covers 14 residues. The J segment lost 7 bases and the V segment lost 4 bases, leaving 7 bases of the junction unmatched. The CDR3: CASSQTDRSEKLFF. As DNA, the CDR3 is TGTGCCAGCAGCCAGACGGACAGGAGTGAAAAACTGTTTTTT.

The rearrangement joins TRBV10-2 to TRBJ2-1; D possibly corresponds to TRBD2 (6 bases). CDR3 length equals 14 residues. The germline gives CDR1 WSHSY, CDR2 SAAADI. Trimming stripped 6 bases from V and 8 bases from J, with 17 bases between. The CDR3 coding sequence is TGCGCCAGCAGGGAACGGGACTGGACTTATGAGCAGTTCTTC. It codes for CASRERDWTYEQFF.

V usage is TRBV6-1 and J usage is TRBJ1-5; 7 positions match TRBD1. The CDR3 loop spans 15 amino acids. Germline V gives CDR1 MNHNS, CDR2 SASEGT. Germline trimming cut 6 bases from V and 1 base from J; bases unmatched to any gene: 6. The CDR3 protein is CASSLDRVSNQPQHF. The CDR3 nucleotides are TGTGCCAGCAGCTTAGACAGGGTAAGCAATCAGCCCCAGCATTTT.